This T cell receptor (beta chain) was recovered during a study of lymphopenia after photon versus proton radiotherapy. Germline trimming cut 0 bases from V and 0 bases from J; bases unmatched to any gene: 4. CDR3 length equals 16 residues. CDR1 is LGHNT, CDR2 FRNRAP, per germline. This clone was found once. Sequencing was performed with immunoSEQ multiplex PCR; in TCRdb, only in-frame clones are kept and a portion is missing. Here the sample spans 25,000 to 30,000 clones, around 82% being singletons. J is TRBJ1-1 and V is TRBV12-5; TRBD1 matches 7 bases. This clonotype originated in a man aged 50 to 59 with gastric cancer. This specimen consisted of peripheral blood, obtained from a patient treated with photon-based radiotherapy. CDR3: CASGLVRTGLNTEAFF. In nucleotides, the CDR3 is TGTGCTAGTGGTTTGGTCCGGACAGGTTTGAACACTGAAGCTTTCTTT.